This T cell receptor beta chain emerged from a study of blood T cell repertoires in COVID-19. As for the study in general: Nucleic acid was either cDNA or gDNA, and it came from T cells, B-cell-depleted T cells, or PBMCs.

Sequencing used immunoSEQ multiplex PCR; TCRdb keeps in-frame clones, though not all of them. The sample holds some 250,000 clones, about 79% seen once. This CDR3 has 15 amino acids. The germline CDR1 and CDR2 sequences are SNHLY and FYNNEI. V shed 2 bases, J shed 7 bases, and the junction held 8 bases outside the gene matches. The sequence was obtained from an elderly woman with acute or convalescent COVID-19. The sequenced sample was peripheral blood. The chain links TRBV2 to TRBJ2-7; 10 positions match TRBD2. The CDR3 nucleotides are TGTGCCAGCAGTGAATCACTAGCGGGATTAAGAGAGCAGTACTTC. It specifies CASSESLAGLREQYF.